Detailed here is one TCR beta chain. Trimming cost V 1 base and J 11 bases; bases outside gene matches: 7. This CDR3 is 14 amino acids long. From germline, CDR1 is SGHDT and CDR2 YYEEEE. This record belongs to a study of T cell changes during pregnancy in multiple sclerosis. Sequencing was performed with immunoSEQ multiplex PCR; in TCRdb, only in-frame clones are kept and a portion is missing. The sample holds 40,000 or so clones, about 92% seen once. The clonotype originates from a female donor with multiple sclerosis, enrolled in a pregnancy study. The material was CD8+ T cells from peripheral blood mononuclear cells, obtained in the third trimester of pregnancy. The chain has TRBV5-6 and TRBJ2-7, with TRBD2 identical over 12 bases. DNA of the CDR3: TGTGCCAGCAGCTTGCTGGCTAGCGGGGGGGAGGAGTACTTC. Translation gives CASSLLASGGEEYF.